Described below is a single T cell receptor (beta chain) sequence and its context. Participant-reported clinical history was the basis for cohort assignment. Authors' processing steps: Amplified reference gene primers provided the basis for estimating nucleated cell counts. Sequencing used immunoSEQ multiplex PCR; TCRdb keeps in-frame clones, though not all of them. That table is the source of V, J and clone size, and D and trimming were worked out from the DNA. The data contain under 250,000 clones, about 90% of them singletons. This sample is drawn from a study of blood T cell repertoires in COVID-19. Study-level background: COVID-19 samples from acute and convalescent phases originated in the United States, Italy and Spain. Nucleic acid was either cDNA or gDNA, and it came from T cells, B-cell-depleted T cells, or PBMCs.

The CDR3 has 13 amino acids. The sample comprised PBMCs or T cells enriched from blood (not recorded which). This TCR was sampled from a woman younger than 45 with acute COVID-19. The chain has TRBV12-2 and TRBJ1-5. TRBV12-2 counts as a pseudogene. CDR3: CASRSGVDQPQHF. The CDR3 DNA reads as TGTGCAAGTCGCTCCGGGGTCGATCAGCCCCAGCATTTT.